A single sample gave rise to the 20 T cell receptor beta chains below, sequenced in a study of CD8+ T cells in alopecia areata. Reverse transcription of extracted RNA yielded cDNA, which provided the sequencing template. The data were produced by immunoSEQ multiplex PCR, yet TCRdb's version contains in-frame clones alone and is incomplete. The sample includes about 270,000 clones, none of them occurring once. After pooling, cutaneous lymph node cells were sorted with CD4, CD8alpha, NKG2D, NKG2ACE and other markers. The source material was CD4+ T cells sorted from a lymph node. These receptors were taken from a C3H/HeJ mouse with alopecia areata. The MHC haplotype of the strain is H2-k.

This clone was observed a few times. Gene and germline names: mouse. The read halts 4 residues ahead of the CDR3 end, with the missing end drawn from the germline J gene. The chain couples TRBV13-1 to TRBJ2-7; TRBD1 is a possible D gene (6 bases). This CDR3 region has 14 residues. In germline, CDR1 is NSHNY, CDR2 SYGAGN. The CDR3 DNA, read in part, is TGTGCCAGCAGTGAATCAACAGGGTTGGAT. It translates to CASSESTGLD. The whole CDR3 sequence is CASSESTGLDEQYF.

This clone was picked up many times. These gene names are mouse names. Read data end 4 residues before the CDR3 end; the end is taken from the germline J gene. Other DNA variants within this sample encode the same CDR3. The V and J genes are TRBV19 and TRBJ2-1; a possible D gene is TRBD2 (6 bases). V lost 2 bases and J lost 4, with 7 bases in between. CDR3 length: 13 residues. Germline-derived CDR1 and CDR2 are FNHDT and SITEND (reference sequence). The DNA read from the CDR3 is TGTGCCAGCAGTATTGGGGGTTATGCT. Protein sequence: CASSIGGYA. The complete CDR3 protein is CASSIGGYAEQFF.

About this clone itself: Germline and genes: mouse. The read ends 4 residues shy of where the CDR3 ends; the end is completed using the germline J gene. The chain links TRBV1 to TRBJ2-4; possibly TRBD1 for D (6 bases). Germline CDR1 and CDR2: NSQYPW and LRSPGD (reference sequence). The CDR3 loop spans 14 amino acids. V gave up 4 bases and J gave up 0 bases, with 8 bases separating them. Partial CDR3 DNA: TGCACCTGCAGTGGGACAGCTAGTCAAAAC. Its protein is CTCSGTASQN. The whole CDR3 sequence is CTCSGTASQNTLYF.

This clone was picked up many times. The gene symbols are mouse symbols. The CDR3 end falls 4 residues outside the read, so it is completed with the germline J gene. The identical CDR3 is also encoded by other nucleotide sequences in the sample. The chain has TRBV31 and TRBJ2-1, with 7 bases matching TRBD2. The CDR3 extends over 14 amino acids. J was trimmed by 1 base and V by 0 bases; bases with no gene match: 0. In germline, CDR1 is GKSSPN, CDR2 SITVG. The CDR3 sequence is CAWSLGGNYAEQFF. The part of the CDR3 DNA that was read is TGTGCCTGGAGTCTTGGGGGGAACTATGCT.

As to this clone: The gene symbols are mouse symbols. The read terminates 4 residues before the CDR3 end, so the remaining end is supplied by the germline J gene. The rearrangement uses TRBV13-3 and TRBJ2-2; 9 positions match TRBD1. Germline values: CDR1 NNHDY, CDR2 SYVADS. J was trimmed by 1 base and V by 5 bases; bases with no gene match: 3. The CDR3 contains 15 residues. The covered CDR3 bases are TGTGCCAGCAGGAAGGACAGGGGAAACACCGGG. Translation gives CASRKDRGNTG. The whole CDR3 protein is CASRKDRGNTGQLYF. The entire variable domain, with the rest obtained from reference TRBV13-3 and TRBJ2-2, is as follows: EAAVTQSPRSKVAVTGGKVTLSCHQTNNHDYMYWYRQDTGHGLRLIHYSYVADSTEKGDIPDGYKASRPSQENFSLILELASLSQTAVYFCASRKDRGNTGQLYFGEGSKLTVL.

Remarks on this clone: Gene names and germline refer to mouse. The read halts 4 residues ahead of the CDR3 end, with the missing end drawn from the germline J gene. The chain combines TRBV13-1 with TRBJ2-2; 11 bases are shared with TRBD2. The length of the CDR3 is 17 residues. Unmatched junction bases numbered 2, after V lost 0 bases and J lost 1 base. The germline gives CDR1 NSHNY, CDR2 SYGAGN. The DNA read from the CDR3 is TGTGCCAGCAGTGATGGGACTGGGGGGCGAAACACCGGG. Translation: CASSDGTGGRNTG. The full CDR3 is CASSDGTGGRNTGQLYF.

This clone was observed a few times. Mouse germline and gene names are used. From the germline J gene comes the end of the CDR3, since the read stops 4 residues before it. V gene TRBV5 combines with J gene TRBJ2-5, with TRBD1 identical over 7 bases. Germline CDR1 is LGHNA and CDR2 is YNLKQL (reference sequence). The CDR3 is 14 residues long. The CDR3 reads CASSPGQRGDTQYF. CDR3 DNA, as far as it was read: TGTGCCAGCAGCCCGGGACAGAGGGGGGAC.

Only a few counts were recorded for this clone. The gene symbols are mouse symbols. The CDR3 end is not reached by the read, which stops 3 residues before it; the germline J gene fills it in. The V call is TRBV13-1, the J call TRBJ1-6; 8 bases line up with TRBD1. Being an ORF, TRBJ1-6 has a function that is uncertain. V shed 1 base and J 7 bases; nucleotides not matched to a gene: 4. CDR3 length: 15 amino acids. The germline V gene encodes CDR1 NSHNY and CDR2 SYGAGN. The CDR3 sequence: CASSDSRGLNSPLYF. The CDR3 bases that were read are TGTGCCAGCAGTGATAGCAGGGGGCTCAATTCGCCC.

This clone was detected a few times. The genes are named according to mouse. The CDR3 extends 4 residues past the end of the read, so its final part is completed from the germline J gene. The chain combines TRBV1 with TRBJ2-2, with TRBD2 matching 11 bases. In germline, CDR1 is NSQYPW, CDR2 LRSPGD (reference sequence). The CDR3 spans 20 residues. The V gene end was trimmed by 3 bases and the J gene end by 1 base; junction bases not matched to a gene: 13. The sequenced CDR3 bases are TGCACCTGCAGTGCCGAAGCAAGGCCCGGGACTGGGGGAAACACCGGG. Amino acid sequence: CTCSAEARPGTGGNTG. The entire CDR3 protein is CTCSAEARPGTGGNTGQLYF.

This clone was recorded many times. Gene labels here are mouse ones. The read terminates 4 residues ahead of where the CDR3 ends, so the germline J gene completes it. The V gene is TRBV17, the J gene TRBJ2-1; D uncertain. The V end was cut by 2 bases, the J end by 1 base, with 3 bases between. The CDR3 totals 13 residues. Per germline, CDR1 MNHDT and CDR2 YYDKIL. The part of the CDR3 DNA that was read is TGTGCTAGCAGTAGACAGAACTATGCT. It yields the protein CASSRQNYA. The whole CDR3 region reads CASSRQNYAEQFF.

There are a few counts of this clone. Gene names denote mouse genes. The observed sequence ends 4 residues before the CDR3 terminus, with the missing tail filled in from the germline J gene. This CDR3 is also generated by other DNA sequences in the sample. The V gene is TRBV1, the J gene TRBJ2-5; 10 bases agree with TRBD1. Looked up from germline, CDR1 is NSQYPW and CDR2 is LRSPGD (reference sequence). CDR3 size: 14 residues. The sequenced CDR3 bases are TGCACCTGCAGTGCGGGACAGGGGAGGGAC. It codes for CTCSAGQGRD. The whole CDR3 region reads CTCSAGQGRDTQYF.

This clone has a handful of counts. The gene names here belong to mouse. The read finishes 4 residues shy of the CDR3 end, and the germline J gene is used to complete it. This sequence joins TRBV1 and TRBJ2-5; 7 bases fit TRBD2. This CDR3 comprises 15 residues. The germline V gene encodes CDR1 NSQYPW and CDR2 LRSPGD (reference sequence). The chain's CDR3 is CTCSADGGMRDTQYF. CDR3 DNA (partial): TGCACCTGCAGTGCAGATGGGGGGATGAGAGAC.

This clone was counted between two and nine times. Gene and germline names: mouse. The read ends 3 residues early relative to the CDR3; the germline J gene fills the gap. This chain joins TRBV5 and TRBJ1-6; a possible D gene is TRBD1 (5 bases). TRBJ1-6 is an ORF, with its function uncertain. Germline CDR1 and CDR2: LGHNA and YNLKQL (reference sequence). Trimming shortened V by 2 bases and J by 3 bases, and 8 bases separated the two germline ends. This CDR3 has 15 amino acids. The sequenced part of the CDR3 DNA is TGTGCCAGCAGCCAACGGGACTACTATAATTCGCCC. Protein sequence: CASSQRDYYNSP. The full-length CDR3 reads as CASSQRDYYNSPLYF.

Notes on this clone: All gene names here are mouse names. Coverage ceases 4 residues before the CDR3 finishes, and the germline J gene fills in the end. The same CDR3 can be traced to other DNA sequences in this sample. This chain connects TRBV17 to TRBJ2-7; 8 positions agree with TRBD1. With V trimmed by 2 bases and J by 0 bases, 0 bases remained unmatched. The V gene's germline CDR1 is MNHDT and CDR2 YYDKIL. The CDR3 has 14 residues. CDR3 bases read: TGTGCTAGCAGTAGACAGGGGGCCTCCTAT. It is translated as CASSRQGASY. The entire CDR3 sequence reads CASSRQGASYEQYF.

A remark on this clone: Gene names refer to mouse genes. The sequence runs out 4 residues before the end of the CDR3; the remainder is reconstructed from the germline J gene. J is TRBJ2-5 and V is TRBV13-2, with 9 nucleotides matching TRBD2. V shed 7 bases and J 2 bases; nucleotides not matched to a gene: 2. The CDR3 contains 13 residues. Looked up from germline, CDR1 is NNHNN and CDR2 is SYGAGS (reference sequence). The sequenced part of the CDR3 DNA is TGTGCCAGCTCTGGGGGGGTCCAAGAC. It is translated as CASSGGVQD. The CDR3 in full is CASSGGVQDTQYF.

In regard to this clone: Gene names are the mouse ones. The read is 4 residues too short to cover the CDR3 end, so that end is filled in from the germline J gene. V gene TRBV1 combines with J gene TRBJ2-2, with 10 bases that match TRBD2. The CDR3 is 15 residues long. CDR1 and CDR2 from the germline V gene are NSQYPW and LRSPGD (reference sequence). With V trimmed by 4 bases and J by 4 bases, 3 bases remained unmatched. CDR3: CTCSETGGSTGQLYF. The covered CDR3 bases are TGCACCTGCAGTGAGACTGGGGGGAGCACCGGG. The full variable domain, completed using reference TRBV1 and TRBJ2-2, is VTLLEQNPRWRLVPRGQAVNLRCILKNSQYPWMSWYQQDLQKQLQWLFTLRSPGDKEVKSLPGADYLATRVTDTELRLQVANMSQGRTLYCTCSETGGSTGQLYFGEGSKLTVL.

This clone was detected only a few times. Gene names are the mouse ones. CDR3 sequence reads: CASSDARRNSDYTF. The CDR3 bases that were read are TGTGCCAGCAGTGATGCACGCAGAAACTCC. The chain has TRBV13-1 and TRBJ1-2; no definite D call. Read coverage stops 4 residues before the CDR3 terminus; the germline J gene supplies the remainder. This CDR3 region has 14 residues. Per the germline V gene, CDR1 is NSHNY and CDR2 is SYGAGN. Trimming cost V 0 bases and J 1 base, with 7 bases left between them.

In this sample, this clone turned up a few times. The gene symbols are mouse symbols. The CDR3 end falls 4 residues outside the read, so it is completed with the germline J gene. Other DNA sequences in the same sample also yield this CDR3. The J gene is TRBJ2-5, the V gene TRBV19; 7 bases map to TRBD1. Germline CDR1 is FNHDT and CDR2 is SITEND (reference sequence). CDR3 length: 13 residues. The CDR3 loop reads CASSRQGMDTQYF. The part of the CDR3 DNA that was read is TGTGCCAGCAGCAGACAGGGAATGGAC.

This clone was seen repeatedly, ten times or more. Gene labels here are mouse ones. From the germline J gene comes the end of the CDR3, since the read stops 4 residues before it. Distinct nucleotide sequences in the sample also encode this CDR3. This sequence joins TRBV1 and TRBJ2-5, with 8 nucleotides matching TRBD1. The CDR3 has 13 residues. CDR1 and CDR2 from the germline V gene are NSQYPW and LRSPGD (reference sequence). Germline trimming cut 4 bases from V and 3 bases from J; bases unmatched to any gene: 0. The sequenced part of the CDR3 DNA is TGCACCTGCAGTGGACAGGGGCAAGAC. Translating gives CTCSGQGQD. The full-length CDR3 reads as CTCSGQGQDTQYF.

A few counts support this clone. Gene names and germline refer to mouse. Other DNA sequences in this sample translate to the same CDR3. The CDR3 loop is CASSQDGGANTEVFF. Partial CDR3 DNA: TGTGCCAGCAGCCAAGATGGGGGTGCAAACACA. The rearrangement uses TRBV5 and TRBJ1-1; perhaps TRBD1 as D (5 bases). The read gets to within 4 residues of the CDR3 end, and the germline J gene fills in the rest. From germline, CDR1 is LGHNA and CDR2 YNLKQL (reference sequence). The CDR3 is 15 amino acids. Trimming removed 0 bases at V and 0 bases at J, with 8 bases between.